This T cell receptor (beta chain) was observed in a study of PD-1 blockade in classical Hodgkin lymphoma. Study background: Intravenous nivolumab at 3 mg/kg was given to patients every 2 weeks.

Trimming removed 5 bases from V and 2 bases from J; junction bases left unmatched: 10. Germline lookup yields CDR1 SGHRS and CDR2 YFSETQ. This CDR3 has 15 amino acids. Patients all relapsed after autologous stem cell transplantation, and there was variation in brentuximab vedotin exposure. Notes on the study in general: Lower baseline TCR diversity marked trial partial responders and progressors. Whatever underlies the repertoire differences (possibly disease activity or prior therapy) remains undefined. At C4D1, TCR diversity had climbed significantly for CD4+ cells, though not for CD8+ cells.

Points on this clone: Antigen unknown.

Profiled with immunoSEQ multiplex PCR; TCRdb holds only in-frame clones, not every one. The data hold some 64,000 clones, with roughly 88% observed a single time. Source: peripheral blood mononuclear cells (PBMCs), taken at baseline. This receptor was identified in a human donor with classical Hodgkin lymphoma. This chain uses TRBV5-1 with TRBJ2-7, with 7 bases matching TRBD1. CDR3 sequence reads: CASSRSTGFPYEQYF. CDR3 bases: TGCGCCAGCAGTCGCTCGACAGGGTTTCCCTACGAGCAGTACTTC.